This TCR beta chain appears in the sequencing data of a study of cytomegalovirus exposure and HLA in healthy donors. Study-wide results and caveats: The investigators catalogued 164 TCR beta chains as cytomegalovirus-associated.

PCR amplification relied on 60 Vbeta primers (plus 13 Jbeta primers). Sequenced by immunoSEQ multiplex PCR; TCRdb stores in-frame clones only, minus some. The sample has 130,000 to 150,000 clones; around 80% are singletons. Notes on this clone: Its antigen remains unknown.

This CDR3 has 13 residues. V was trimmed by 2 bases and J by 5 bases, leaving 11 bases between them. Germline V gives CDR1 SGHRS, CDR2 YFSETQ. This receptor was taken from a man aged 35 to 55 in good health and CMV-seronegative. The sample consisted of PBMCs. The rearrangement uses TRBV5-1 and TRBJ2-7; possibly TRBD1 for D (5 bases). CDR3 bases: TGCGCCAGCAGCTTCTGGCAGGGCAACGAGCAGTACTTC. Translation gives CASSFWQGNEQYF.